The 5 T cell receptor beta chains reported below all come from one sample, sequenced in a study of beta chain features in type 1 diabetes. The investigators reverse transcribed all of the isolated RNA, so they sequenced expressed TCRB transcripts. Sequencing was performed with immunoSEQ multiplex PCR; in TCRdb, only in-frame clones are kept and a portion is missing. The sample has 300,000 to 450,000 clones; roughly a fifth are singletons. Sequenced sample: naive CD4+ T cells from blood. Source of these receptors: a woman in her late teens or twenties in good health.

CDR3: CRPGGGGYTF. CDR3 bases: TGCAGGCCGGGAGGGGGGGGCTACACCTTC. This chain joins TRBV20-1 and TRBJ1-2, with D possibly being TRBD1 (6 bases). Germline V lookup: CDR1 DFQATT, CDR2 SNEGSKA (reference sequence). The CDR3 is made up of 10 amino acids.

The chain joins TRBV19 to TRBJ2-1, with TRBD1 matching 10 bases. The V and J ends lost 6 bases and 6 bases, in that order; junction bases with no gene match: 8. This CDR3 has 15 amino acids. Germline CDR1 and CDR2: LNHDA and SQIVND (reference sequence). The DNA for the CDR3 is TGTGCCAGTAGCGTCCGGGACAGGGGTGGCAATGAGCAGTTCTTC. Its protein is CASSVRDRGGNEQFF.

The CDR3: CASSSQTASSYNEQFF. CDR3 DNA: TGTGCCAGCAGCTCGCAGACAGCTAGCTCCTACAATGAGCAGTTCTTC. The genes are TRBV13 and TRBJ2-1, with a tentative D call TRBD1 (5 bases). CDR3 size: 16 residues. CDR1 and CDR2 (germline): PRHDT, FYEKMQ (reference sequence). Trimming took off 4 bases at V and 0 bases at J, with 13 bases between the two ends.

For the CDR3, the DNA is TGTGCCAGCTCTCTAGCGAGCAATGAGCAGTTCTTC. Protein: CASSLASNEQFF. The rearrangement uses TRBV6-1 and TRBJ2-1; tentative D call: TRBD2 (6 bases). V lost 8 bases and J 6 bases, leaving 11 bases between the germline ends. CDR3 size: 12 residues. Germline CDR1 and CDR2: MNHNS and SASEGT.

This clone turned up a few times. The chain couples TRBV11-3 to TRBJ2-2; TRBD2 aligns across 7 bases. The J segment lost 5 bases and the V segment lost 3 bases, leaving 6 bases of the junction unmatched. The CDR3 length is 15 residues. The V gene's germline CDR1 is SGHNT and CDR2 YENEEA. In DNA, the CDR3 is TGTGCCAGCAGCTTTGGCGGGAGAGGTACCGGGGAGCTGTTTTTT. It codes for CASSFGGRGTGELFF.